Sequencing of this T cell receptor beta chain was carried out in a study of human thymus T cells. Sequenced by immunoSEQ multiplex PCR; TCRdb stores in-frame clones only, minus some. The sample includes fewer than 55,000 clones, approximately 93% of them seen just once. From germline, CDR1 is KGHSH and CDR2 LQKENI. This CDR3 comprises 16 residues. After removal of 6 bases from V and 5 bases from J, the junction contained 14 bases not matched to a gene. Study-level points and caveats: Seemingly biased V and J gene usage marked thymic and blood repertoires.

Comments on this clone: Its matching antigen is unknown.

The origin of this receptor is a boy in the first two years of life with a congenital heart defect but otherwise immunologically healthy. The sample taken for sequencing was blood. This sequence joins TRBV18 and TRBJ2-5, with 8 bases identical to TRBD1. CDR3 bases: TGTGCCAGCTCCGTTCACCCGGGACAGGCAGGGGAGACCCAGTACTTC. It specifies CASSVHPGQAGETQYF.